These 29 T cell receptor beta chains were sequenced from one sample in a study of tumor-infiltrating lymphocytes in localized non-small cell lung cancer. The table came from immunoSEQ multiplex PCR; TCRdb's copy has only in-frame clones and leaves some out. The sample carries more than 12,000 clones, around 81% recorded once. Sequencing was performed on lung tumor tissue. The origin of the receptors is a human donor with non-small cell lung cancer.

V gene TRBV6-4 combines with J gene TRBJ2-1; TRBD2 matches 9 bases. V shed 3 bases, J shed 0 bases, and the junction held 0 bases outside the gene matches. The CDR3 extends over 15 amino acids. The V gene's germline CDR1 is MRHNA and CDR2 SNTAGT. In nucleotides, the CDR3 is TGTGCCAGCAGTGAACTAGCGGGCTCCTACAATGAGCAGTTCTTC. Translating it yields CASSELAGSYNEQFF.

The CDR3 region is CASSIGSQETQYF. The CDR3 DNA reads TGTGCCAGTAGTATCGGCTCGCAAGAGACCCAGTACTTC. The chain couples TRBV19 to TRBJ2-5; no clear D gene. V lost 3 bases, J lost 2 bases, and 7 bases lay in between. Germline assignment: CDR1 LNHDA and CDR2 SQIVND (reference sequence). The CDR3 runs to 13 residues.

CDR3 in DNA: TGTGCCTGGAGCTCGACAGGGATCGACAATTCACCCCTCCACTTT. It codes for CAWSSTGIDNSPLHF. The chain links TRBV30 to TRBJ1-6; TRBD1 matches at 7 bases. The CDR3 spans 15 residues. V gave up 3 bases and J gave up 7 bases; unmatched junction bases: 9. Germline CDR1 reads GTSNPN; CDR2 reads SVGIG (reference sequence).

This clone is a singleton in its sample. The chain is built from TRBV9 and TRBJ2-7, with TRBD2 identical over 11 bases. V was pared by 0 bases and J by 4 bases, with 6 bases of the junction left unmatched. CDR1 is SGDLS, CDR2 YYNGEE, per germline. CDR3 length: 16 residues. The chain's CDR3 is CASSVVASGRLYEQYF. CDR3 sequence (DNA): TGTGCCAGCAGCGTAGTGGCTAGCGGGAGGCTGTACGAGCAGTACTTC.

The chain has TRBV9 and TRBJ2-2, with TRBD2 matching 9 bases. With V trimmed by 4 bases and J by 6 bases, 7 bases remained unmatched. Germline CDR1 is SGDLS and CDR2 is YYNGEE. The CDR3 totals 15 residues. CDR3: CASSFSGRGSGELFF. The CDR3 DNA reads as TGTGCCAGCAGCTTTAGCGGGAGAGGGTCCGGGGAGCTGTTTTTT.

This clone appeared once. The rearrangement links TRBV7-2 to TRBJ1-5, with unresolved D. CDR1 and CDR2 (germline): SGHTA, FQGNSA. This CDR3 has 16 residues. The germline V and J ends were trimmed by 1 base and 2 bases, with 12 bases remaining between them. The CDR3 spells CASSLVTLRGNQPQHF. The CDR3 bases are TGTGCCAGCAGCTTAGTGACCCTTCGGGGCAATCAGCCCCAGCATTTT. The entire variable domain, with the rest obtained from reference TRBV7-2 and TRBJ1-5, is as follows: GAGVSQSPSNKVTEKGKDVELRCDPISGHTALYWYRQSLGQGLEFLIYFQGNSAPDKSGLPSDRFSAERTGGSVSTLTIQRTQQEDSAVYLCASSLVTLRGNQPQHFGDGTRLSIL.

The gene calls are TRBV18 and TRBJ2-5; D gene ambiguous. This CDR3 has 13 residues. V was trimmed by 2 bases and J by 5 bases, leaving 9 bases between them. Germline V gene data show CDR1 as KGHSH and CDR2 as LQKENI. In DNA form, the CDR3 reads TGTGCCAGCTCACCAGGCAGGATGGAGACCCAGTACTTC. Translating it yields CASSPGRMETQYF.

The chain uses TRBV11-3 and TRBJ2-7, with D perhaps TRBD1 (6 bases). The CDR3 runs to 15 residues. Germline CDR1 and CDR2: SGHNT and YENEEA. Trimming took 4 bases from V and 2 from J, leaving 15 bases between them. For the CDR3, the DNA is TGTGCCAGCAGCTCACGGACAGAGCGCCCCTACGAGCAGTACTTC. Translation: CASSSRTERPYEQYF.

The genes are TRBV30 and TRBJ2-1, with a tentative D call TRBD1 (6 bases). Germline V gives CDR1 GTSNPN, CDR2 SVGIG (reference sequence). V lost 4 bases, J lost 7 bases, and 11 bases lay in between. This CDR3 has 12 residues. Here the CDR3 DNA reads TGTGCCTGGAATTCCAGGGGTAATGAGCAGTTCTTC. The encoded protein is CAWNSRGNEQFF.

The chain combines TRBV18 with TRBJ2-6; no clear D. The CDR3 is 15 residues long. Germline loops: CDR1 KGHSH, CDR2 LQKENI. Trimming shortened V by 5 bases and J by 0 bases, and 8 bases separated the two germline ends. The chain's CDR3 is CASSERVSGANVLTF. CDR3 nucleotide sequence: TGTGCCAGCTCAGAAAGAGTCTCTGGGGCCAACGTCCTGACTTTC.

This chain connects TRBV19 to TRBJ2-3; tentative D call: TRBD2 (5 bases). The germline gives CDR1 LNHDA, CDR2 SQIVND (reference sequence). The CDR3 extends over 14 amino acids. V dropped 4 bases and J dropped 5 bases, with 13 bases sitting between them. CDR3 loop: CASSTGIDVDTQYF. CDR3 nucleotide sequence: TGTGCCAGTAGTACCGGGATCGACGTAGATACGCAGTATTTT.

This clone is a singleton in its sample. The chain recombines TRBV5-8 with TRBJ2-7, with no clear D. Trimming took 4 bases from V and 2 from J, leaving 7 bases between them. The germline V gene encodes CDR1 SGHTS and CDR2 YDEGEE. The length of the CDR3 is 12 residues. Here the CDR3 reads CASSQRTYEQYF. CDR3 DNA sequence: TGTGCCAGCAGCCAGAGGACCTACGAGCAGTACTTC. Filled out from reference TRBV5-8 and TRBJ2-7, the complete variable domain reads EAGVTQSPTHLIKTRGQQATLRCSPISGHTSVYWYQQALGLGLQFLLWYDEGEERNRGNFPPRFSGRQFPNYSSELNVNALELEDSALYLCASSQRTYEQYFGPGTRLTVT.

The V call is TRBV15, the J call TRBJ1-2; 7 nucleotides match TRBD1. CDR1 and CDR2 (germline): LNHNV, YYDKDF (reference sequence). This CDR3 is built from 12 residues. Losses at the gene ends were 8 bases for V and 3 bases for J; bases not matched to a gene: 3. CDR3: CATGTAHYGYTF. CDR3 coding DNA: TGTGCCACCGGGACAGCTCACTATGGCTACACCTTC.

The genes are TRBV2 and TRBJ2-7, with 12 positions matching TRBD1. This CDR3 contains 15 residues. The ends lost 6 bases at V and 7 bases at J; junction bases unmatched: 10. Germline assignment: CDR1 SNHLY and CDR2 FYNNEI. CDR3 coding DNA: TGTGCCAGCAGGGGGACAGGGGGCGAAACGGGGGAGCAGTACTTC. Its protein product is CASRGTGGETGEQYF.

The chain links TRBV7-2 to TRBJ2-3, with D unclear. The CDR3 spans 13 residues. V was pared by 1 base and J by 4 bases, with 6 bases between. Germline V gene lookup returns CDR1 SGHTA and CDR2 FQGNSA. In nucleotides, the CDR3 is TGTGCCAGCAGCTTAGGGCTCCCAGATACGCAGTATTTT. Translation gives CASSLGLPDTQYF. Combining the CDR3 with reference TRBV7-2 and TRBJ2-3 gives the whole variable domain GAGVSQSPSNKVTEKGKDVELRCDPISGHTALYWYRQSLGQGLEFLIYFQGNSAPDKSGLPSDRFSAERTGGSVSTLTIQRTQQEDSAVYLCASSLGLPDTQYFGPGTRLTVL.

The DNA for the CDR3 is TGTGCCTGGAGTGCAGGTAGCAATCAGCCCCAGCATTTT. This sequence encodes CAWSAGSNQPQHF. The chain combines TRBV30 with TRBJ1-5; D not certain. This CDR3 is 13 amino acids long. The germline V gene has CDR1 GTSNPN and CDR2 SVGIG (reference sequence). Trimming removed 1 base at V and 0 bases at J, with 4 bases between.

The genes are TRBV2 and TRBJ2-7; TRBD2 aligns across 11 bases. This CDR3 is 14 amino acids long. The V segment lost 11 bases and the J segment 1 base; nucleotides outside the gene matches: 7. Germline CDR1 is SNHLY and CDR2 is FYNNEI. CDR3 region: CAGRTSGRSYEQYF. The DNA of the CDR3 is TGTGCCGGCCGAACTAGCGGGAGATCCTACGAGCAGTACTTC.

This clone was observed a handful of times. CDR3 in amino acids: CASSEIRDRYNEQFF. The CDR3 DNA reads as TGTGCCAGCAGCGAGATCCGGGACAGATACAATGAGCAGTTCTTC. The chain combines TRBV9 with TRBJ2-1, with 7 bases fitting TRBD1. Germline V CDR1 and CDR2: SGDLS, YYNGEE. The CDR3 loop spans 15 amino acids. V lost 3 bases to trimming and J lost 4 bases; unmatched junction nucleotides: 7.

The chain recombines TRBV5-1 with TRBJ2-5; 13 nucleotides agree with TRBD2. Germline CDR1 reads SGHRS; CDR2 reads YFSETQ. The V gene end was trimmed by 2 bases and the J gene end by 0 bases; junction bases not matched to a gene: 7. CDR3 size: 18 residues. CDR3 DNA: TGCGCCAGCAGCTTTGATCCGGGACTAGCGGGGAACCAAGAGACCCAGTACTTC. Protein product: CASSFDPGLAGNQETQYF.

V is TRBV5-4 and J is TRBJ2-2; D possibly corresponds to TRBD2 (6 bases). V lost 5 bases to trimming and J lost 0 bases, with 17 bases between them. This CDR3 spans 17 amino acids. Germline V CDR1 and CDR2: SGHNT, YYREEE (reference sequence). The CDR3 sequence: CASSPPPSGPNTGELFF. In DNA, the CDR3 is TGTGCCAGCAGTCCCCCCCCGAGCGGGCCGAACACCGGGGAGCTGTTTTTT.

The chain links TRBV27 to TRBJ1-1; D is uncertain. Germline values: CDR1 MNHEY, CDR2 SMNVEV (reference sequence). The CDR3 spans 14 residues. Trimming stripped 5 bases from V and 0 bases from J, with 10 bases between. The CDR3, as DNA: TGTGCCAGCAGTCTCACCGTAGTGAACACTGAAGCTTTCTTT. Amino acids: CASSLTVVNTEAFF.

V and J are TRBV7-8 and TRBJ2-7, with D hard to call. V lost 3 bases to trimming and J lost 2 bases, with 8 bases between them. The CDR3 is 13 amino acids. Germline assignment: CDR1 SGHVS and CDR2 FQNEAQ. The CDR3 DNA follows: TGTGCCAGCAGCTTGAGGAGACCCTACGAGCAGTACTTC. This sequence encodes CASSLRRPYEQYF.

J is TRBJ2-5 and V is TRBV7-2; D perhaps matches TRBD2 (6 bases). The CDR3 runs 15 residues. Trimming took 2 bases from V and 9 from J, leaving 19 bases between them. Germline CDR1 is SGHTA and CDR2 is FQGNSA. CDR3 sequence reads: CASSLSFGTGSSQYF. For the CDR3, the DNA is TGTGCCAGCAGCTTATCGTTCGGGACCGGGAGTTCCCAGTACTTC.

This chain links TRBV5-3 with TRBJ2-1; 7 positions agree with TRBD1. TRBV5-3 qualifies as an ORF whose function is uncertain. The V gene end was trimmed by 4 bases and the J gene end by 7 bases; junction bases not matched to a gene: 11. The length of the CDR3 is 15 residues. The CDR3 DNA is TGTGCCAGAAGCATCCTTATGACAGGGTGGAATGAGCAGTTCTTC. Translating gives CARSILMTGWNEQFF.

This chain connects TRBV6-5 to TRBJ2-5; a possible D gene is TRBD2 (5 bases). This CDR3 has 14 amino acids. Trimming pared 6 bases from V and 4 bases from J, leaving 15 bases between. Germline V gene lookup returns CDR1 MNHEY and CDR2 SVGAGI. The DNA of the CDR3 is TGTGCCAGCAGGCTAACTCCCCGGGGAGAGACCCAGTACTTC. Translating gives CASRLTPRGETQYF.

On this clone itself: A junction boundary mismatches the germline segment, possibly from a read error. CDR3 sequence (DNA): TGTGCCAGCAGCCACGGACAGGGGCCAGAAGAGTCTTCTTTT. Translated: CASSHGQGPEESSF. The chain carries TRBV11-2 and TRBJ1-4; 9 nucleotides line up with TRBD1. The CDR3 covers 14 residues. The germline gives CDR1 SGHAT, CDR2 FQNNGV.

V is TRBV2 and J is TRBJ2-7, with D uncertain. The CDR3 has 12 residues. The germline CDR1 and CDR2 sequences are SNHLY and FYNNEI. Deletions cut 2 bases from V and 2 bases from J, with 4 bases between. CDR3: CASSESTYEQYF. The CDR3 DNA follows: TGTGCCAGCAGTGAATCCACCTACGAGCAGTACTTC.

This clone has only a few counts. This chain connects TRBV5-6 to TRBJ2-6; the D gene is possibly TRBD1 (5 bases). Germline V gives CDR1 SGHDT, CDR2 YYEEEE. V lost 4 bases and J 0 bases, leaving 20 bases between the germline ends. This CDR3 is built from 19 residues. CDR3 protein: CASSKLSGRQSSGANVLTF. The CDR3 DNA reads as TGTGCCAGCAGCAAGCTCTCCGGTAGACAGAGCTCTGGGGCCAACGTCCTGACTTTC.

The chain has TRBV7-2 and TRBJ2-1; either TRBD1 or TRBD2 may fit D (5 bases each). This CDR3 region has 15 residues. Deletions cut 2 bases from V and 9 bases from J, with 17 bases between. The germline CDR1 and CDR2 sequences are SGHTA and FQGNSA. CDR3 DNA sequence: TGTGCCAGCAGCTTACGGGGACCCACCGGAACTGAGCAGTTCTTC. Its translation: CASSLRGPTGTEQFF.